This record covers a single TCR beta chain. The data are from a study of T cell changes during pregnancy in multiple sclerosis. V was cut by 1 base and J by 3 bases, with 13 bases left in between. Germline loops: CDR1 SGHDT, CDR2 YYEEEE. The length of the CDR3 is 15 residues. Method: immunoSEQ multiplex PCR; TCRdb's copy keeps in-frame clones and lacks some. The sample holds around 52,000 clones, just under 90% seen once. The sample consisted of peripheral blood from another person, used as feeder cells. The V and J genes are TRBV5-6 and TRBJ1-1; D is ambiguous. The receptor was isolated from a human donor whose cells served as feeder cells for cultures in a pregnancy study. CDR3 in amino acids: CASSLIGSGDTEAFF. CDR3 DNA sequence: TGTGCCAGCAGCTTGATTGGGAGCGGGGACACTGAAGCTTTCTTT.